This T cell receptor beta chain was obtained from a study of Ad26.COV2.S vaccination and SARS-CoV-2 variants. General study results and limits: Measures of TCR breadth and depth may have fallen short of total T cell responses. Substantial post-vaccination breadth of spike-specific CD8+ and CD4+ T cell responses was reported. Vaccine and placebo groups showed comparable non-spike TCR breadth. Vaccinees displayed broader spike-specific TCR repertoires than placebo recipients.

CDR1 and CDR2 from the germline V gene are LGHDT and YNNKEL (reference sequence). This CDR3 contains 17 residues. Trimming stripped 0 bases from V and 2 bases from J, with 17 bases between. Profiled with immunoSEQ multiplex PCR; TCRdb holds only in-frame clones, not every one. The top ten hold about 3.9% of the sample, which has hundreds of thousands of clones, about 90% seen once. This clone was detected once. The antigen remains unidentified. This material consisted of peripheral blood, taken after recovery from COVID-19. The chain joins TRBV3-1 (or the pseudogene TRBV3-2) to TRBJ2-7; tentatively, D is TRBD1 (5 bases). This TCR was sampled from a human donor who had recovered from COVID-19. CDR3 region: CASSQERTSGYPYEQYF. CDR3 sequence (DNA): TGTGCCAGCAGCCAAGAACGGACCTCAGGGTACCCCTACGAGCAGTACTTC.